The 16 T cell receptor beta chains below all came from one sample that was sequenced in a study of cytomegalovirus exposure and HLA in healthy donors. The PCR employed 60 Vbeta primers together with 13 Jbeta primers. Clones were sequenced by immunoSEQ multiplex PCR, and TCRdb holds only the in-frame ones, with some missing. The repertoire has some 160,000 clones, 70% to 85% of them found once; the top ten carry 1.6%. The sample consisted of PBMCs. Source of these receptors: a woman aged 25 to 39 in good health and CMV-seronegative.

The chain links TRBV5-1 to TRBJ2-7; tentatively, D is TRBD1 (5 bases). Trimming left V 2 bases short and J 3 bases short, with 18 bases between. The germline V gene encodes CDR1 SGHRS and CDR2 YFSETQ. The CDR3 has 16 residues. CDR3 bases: TGCGCCAGCAGCTTATTATTCGAGACAGATCGCTACGAGCAGTACTTC. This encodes CASSLLFETDRYEQYF.

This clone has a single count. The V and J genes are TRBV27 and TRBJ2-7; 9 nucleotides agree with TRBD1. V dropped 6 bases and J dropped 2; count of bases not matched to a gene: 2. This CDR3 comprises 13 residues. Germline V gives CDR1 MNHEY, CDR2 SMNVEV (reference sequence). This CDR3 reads CASSRQGAYEQYF. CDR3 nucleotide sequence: TGTGCCAGCAGCAGACAGGGGGCCTACGAGCAGTACTTC.

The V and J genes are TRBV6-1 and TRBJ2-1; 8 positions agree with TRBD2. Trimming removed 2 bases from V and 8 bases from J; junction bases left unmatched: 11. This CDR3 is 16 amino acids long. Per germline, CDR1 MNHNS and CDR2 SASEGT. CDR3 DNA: TGTGCCAGCAGTGAAACCTCGGGACTAGTTTGGTATGAGCAGTTCTTC. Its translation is CASSETSGLVWYEQFF.

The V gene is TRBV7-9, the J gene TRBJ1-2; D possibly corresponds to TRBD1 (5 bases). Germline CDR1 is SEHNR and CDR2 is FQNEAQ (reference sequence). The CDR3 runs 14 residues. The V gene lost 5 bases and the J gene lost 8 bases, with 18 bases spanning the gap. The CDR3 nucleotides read TGTGCCAGCAGCCATGGGCAGGGTAGACAAGGCTACACCTTC. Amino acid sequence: CASSHGQGRQGYTF. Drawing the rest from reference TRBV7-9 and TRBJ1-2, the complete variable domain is DTGVSQNPRHKITKRGQNVTFRCDPISEHNRLYWYRQTLGQGPEFLTYFQNEAQLEKSRLLSDRFSAERPKGSFSTLEIQRTEQGDSAMYLCASSHGQGRQGYTFGSGTRLTVV.

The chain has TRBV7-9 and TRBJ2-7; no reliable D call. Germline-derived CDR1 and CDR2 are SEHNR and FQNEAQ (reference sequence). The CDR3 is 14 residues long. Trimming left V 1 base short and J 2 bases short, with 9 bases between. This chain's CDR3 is CASSLVLTAYEQYF. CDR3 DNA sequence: TGTGCCAGCAGCTTAGTACTGACTGCCTACGAGCAGTACTTC.

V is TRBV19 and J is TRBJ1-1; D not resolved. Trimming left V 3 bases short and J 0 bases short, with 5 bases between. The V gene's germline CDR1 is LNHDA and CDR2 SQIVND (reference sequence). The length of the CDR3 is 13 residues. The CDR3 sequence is CASSIEVNTEAFF. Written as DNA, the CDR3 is TGTGCCAGTAGTATCGAGGTGAACACTGAAGCTTTCTTT.

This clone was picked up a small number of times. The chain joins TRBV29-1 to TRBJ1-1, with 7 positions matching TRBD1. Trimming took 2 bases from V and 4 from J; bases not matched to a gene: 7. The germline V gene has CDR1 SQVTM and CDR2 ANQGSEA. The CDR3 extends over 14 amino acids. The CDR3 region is CSVEPQTGFTEAFF. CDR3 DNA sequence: TGCAGCGTTGAACCCCAGACAGGGTTCACTGAAGCTTTCTTT.

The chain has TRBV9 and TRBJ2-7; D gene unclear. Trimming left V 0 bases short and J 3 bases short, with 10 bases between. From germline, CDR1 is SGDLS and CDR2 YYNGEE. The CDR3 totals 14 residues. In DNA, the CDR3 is TGTGCCAGCAGCGTAGGTCTGGAGAGCTACGAGCAGTACTTC. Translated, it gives CASSVGLESYEQYF. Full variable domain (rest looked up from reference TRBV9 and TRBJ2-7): DSGVTQTPKHLITATGQRVTLRCSPRSGDLSVYWYQQSLDQGLQFLIQYYNGEERAKGNILERFSAQQFPDLHSELNLSSLELGDSALYFCASSVGLESYEQYFGPGTRLTVT.

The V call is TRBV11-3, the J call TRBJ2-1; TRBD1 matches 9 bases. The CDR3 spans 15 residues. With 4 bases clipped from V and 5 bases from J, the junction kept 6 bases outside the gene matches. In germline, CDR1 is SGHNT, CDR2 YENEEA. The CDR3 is CASSSGTGKNNEQFF. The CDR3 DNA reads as TGTGCCAGCAGCTCCGGGACAGGGAAAAACAATGAGCAGTTCTTC.

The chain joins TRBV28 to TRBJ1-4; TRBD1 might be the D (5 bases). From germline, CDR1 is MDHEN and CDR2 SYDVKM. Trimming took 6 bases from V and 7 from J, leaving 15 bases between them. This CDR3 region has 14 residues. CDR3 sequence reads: CASSLDPGSEKLFF. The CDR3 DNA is TGTGCCAGCAGCCTGGACCCAGGGTCTGAAAAACTGTTTTTT. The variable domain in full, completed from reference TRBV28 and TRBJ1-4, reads DVKVTQSSRYLVKRTGEKVFLECVQDMDHENMFWYRQDPGLGLRLIYFSYDVKMKEKGDIPEGYSVSREKKERFSLILESASTNQTSMYLCASSLDPGSEKLFFGSGTQLSVL.

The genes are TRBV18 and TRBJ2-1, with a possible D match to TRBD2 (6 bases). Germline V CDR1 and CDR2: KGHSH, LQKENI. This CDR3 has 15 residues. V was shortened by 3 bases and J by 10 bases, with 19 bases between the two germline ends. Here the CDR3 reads CASSPSGLTDPEQFF. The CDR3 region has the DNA TGTGCCAGCTCACCTTCGGGACTGACTGATCCCGAGCAGTTCTTC.

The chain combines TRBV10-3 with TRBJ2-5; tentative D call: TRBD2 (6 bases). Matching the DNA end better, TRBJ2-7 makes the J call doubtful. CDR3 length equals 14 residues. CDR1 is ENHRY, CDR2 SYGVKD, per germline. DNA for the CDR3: TGTGCCATCAGTGAGTCGACGGGGGACTACGAGCAGTACTTC. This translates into CAISESTGDYEQYF.

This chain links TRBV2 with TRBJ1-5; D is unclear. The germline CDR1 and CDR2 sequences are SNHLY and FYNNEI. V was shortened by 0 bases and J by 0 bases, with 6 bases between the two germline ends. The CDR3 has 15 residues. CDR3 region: CASSEAPGSNQPQHF. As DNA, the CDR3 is TGTGCCAGCAGTGAAGCCCCCGGTAGCAATCAGCCCCAGCATTTT.

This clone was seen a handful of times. CDR3 sequence reads: CASSQDQWTSGGTDTQYF. In DNA, the CDR3 is TGTGCCAGCAGCCAAGATCAATGGACTAGCGGGGGGACAGATACGCAGTATTTT. The chain is built from TRBV4-2 and TRBJ2-3, with 14 bases that match TRBD2. The CDR3 runs 18 residues. V lost 0 bases and J lost 3; bases outside the gene matches: 5. The germline V gene encodes CDR1 LGHNA and CDR2 YNFKEQ.

CDR3 region: CASSLGLTGNEQYF. CDR3 DNA sequence: TGCGCCAGCAGCTTGGGATTAACAGGGAACGAGCAGTACTTC. The J gene is TRBJ2-7, the V gene TRBV5-1; perhaps TRBD1 as D (6 bases). Looked up from germline, CDR1 is SGHRS and CDR2 is YFSETQ. The CDR3 is 14 residues long. V was clipped by 0 bases and J by 5 bases, with 12 bases between them.

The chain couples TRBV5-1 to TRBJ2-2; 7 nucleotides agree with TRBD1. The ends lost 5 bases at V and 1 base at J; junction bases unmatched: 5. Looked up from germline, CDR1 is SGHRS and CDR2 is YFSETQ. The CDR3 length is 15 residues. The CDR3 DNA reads TGCGCCAGCAGATTTGGGACAGAGAACACCGGGGAGCTGTTTTTT. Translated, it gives CASRFGTENTGELFF.